These 28 T cell receptor beta chains were all obtained from the same sample, sequenced in a study of tumor-infiltrating lymphocytes in oesophageal squamous cell carcinoma (dated by TCRdb to 2016 to 2017). Library preparation employed PCR. Sequencing was carried out with an Illumina HiSeq 2000. The public sequencing data were trimmed at Q25 with fastp and processed into clonotypes with MiXCR by TCRdb, which kept only in-frame beta chains. Rows merge per CDR3 protein into single entries with the most common DNA and genes. The sample includes about 16,000 distinct CDR3 sequences, with approximately 43% observed a single time. Under 50% of the sample lies in the top ten. Sequenced input: blood. The receptors were gathered from a female donor with esophageal squamous cell carcinoma.

This clonotype was seen repeatedly, ten times or more. This chain links TRBV24-1 with TRBJ1-2; TRBD1 matches at 7 bases. Germline assignment: CDR1 KGHDR and CDR2 SFDVKD. With V trimmed by 3 bases and J by 3 bases, 6 bases remained unmatched. The CDR3 totals 15 residues. The CDR3 coding sequence is TGTGCCACCAGTGATGCGTCCGGGACAGACTATGGCTACACCTTC. This encodes CATSDASGTDYGYTF.

J is TRBJ2-4 and V is TRBV7-2, with D hard to call. Trimming cost V 9 bases and J 1 base, with 10 bases left between them. This CDR3 region has 13 residues. In germline, CDR1 is SGHTA, CDR2 FQGNSA. The CDR3 DNA is TGTGCCAGATACGACACCGCCAAAAACATTCAGTACTTC. Its translation is CARYDTAKNIQYF.

This clonotype was seen at least ten times. This rearrangement joins TRBV28 to TRBJ1-5, with 7 bases fitting TRBD1. V lost 3 bases to trimming and J lost 6 bases; unmatched junction nucleotides: 8. The germline V gene encodes CDR1 MDHEN and CDR2 SYDVKM. This CDR3 has 15 amino acids. CDR3 nucleotide sequence: TGTGCCAGCAGTTTCCTGACAGGGAGGGTTCAGCCCCAGCATTTT. The encoded protein is CASSFLTGRVQPQHF.

This clonotype appeared many times. J is TRBJ2-2 and V is TRBV11-3; D is unclear. The ends were cut back, 0 bases at V and 7 bases at J, with 21 bases in the middle. The V gene's germline CDR1 is SGHNT and CDR2 YENEEA. The CDR3 loop spans 18 amino acids. The CDR3 loop reads CASSLDPPFGVSNGELFF. As DNA, the CDR3 is TGTGCCAGCAGCTTAGATCCGCCTTTCGGAGTATCGAACGGGGAGCTGTTTTTT.

To note about this clonotype: The junction does not match germline at one end; this may be a read error. The chain uses TRBV7-6 and TRBJ2-5; TRBD2 matches 7 bases. Germline loops: CDR1 SGHVS, CDR2 FNYEAQ. The CDR3 is 13 amino acids. This CDR3 reads CASSSGLVETQYF. The CDR3 nucleotides read TGTGCTAGCAGCTCCGGACTAGTAGAGACCCAGTACTTC.

Written as DNA, the CDR3 is TGTGCCAGCAGCTTAGTGGGGGGCACCGGGGAGCTGTTTTTT. Encoded protein: CASSLVGGTGELFF. The chain employs TRBV7-2 and TRBJ2-2; TRBD2 might be the D (6 bases). Germline CDR1 is SGHTA and CDR2 is FQGNSA. The CDR3 has 14 amino acids. The germline V and J ends were trimmed by 1 base and 4 bases, with 7 bases remaining between them.

The chain uses TRBV7-2 and TRBJ1-2, with D possibly TRBD1 on 6 matching bases. V was cut by 5 bases and J by 2 bases, with 18 bases left in between. The CDR3 covers 16 residues. Germline V gives CDR1 SGHTA, CDR2 FQGNSA. The CDR3 spells CASSTYRGQTNYGYTF. The CDR3 nucleotides are TGTGCCAGCAGCACATATAGGGGACAAACCAACTATGGCTACACCTTC. The complete variable domain, with remaining parts taken from reference TRBV7-2 and TRBJ1-2, reads GAGVSQSPSNKVTEKGKDVELRCDPISGHTALYWYRQSLGQGLEFLIYFQGNSAPDKSGLPSDRFSAERTGGSVSTLTIQRTQQEDSAVYLCASSTYRGQTNYGYTFGSGTRLTVV.

This clonotype showed up many times. This chain joins TRBV18 and TRBJ1-6; D is ambiguous. The CDR3 sequence is 14 residues long. The V end lost 2 bases, the J end lost 10 bases, and 12 bases lay between the germline ends. In germline, CDR1 is KGHSH, CDR2 LQKENI. The CDR3 loop is CASSPKESISPLHF. In DNA, the CDR3 is TGTGCCAGCTCACCAAAGGAGTCGATCTCACCCCTCCACTTT.

As concerns this clonotype: Germline is not matched at one junction end, which may reflect a read error. This rearrangement joins TRBV7-6 to TRBJ2-2, with D tentatively TRBD1 (6 bases). The germline CDR1 and CDR2 sequences are SGHVS and FNYEAQ. There are 14 residues in the CDR3. CDR3 amino acids: CASSLTGSTGELFF. The CDR3 DNA reads TGTGCTAGCAGCTTAACAGGGAGCACCGGGGAGCTGTTTTTT.

Many counts were recorded for this clonotype. The chain combines TRBV19 with TRBJ2-7; possibly TRBD1 for D (6 bases). Trimming cost V 4 bases and J 7 bases, with 20 bases left between them. Germline V gives CDR1 LNHDA, CDR2 SQIVND (reference sequence). The CDR3 runs to 15 residues. CDR3 nucleotide sequence: TGTGCCAGTAGTACACGGAGGAAGGCCAGGGGTGAGCAGTACTTC. Residues: CASSTRRKARGEQYF.

In its sample, this clonotype was seen a few times. The genes are TRBV7-2 and TRBJ2-3; maybe TRBD2 (6 bases). Germline assignment: CDR1 SGHTA and CDR2 FQGNSA. There are 16 residues in the CDR3. V was pared by 5 bases and J by 0 bases, with 15 bases between. The CDR3 nucleotides are TGTGCCAGCAGCAATAATGGGAGGTTGAGCACAGATACGCAGTATTTT. This translates into CASSNNGRLSTDTQYF.

The chain has TRBV6-6 and TRBJ2-5, with D perhaps TRBD2 (5 bases). The J call may be in error: the DNA end matches TRBJ2-7 better. Looked up from germline, CDR1 is MNHNY and CDR2 is SVGAGI (reference sequence). This CDR3 spans 14 amino acids. CDR3 region: CASSEGREGYEQYF. CDR3 sequence (DNA): TGTGCCAGCAGCGAAGGCCGCGAGGGCTACGAGCAGTACTTC.

This chain connects TRBV7-2 to TRBJ2-6; D is undetermined. The end of the DNA aligns better with TRBJ2-7, so the J call may be wrong. CDR3 length: 14 amino acids. Germline V gene data show CDR1 as SGHTA and CDR2 as FQGNSA. The CDR3 region is CASSVDSSGYEQYF. CDR3 bases: TGTGCCAGCAGCGTCGACTCCTCCGGCTACGAGCAGTACTTC.

This chain connects TRBV12-3 or TRBV12-4 to TRBJ2-1; 8 bases line up with TRBD1. After removal of 4 bases from V and 5 bases from J, the junction contained 7 bases not matched to a gene. CDR3 size: 15 residues. The CDR3 loop is CASSSSTGDNNEQFF. CDR3 nucleotides: TGTGCCAGCAGTTCCTCGACAGGGGACAACAATGAGCAGTTCTTC.

V gene TRBV7-6 combines with J gene TRBJ2-2, with D hard to call. Germline V lookup: CDR1 SGHVS, CDR2 FNYEAQ. Trimming left V 5 bases short and J 6 bases short, with 10 bases between. This CDR3 has 13 residues. CDR3 sequence: CASSKRNPGELFF. As DNA, the CDR3 is TGTGCCAGCAGCAAACGGAATCCCGGGGAGCTGTTTTTT.

The rearrangement joins TRBV28 to TRBJ1-1, with D maybe TRBD1 (6 bases). V lost 1 base and J lost 4, with 19 bases in between. Germline V gene sequence: CDR1 MDHEN, CDR2 SYDVKM. This CDR3 is 17 amino acids long. The DNA of the CDR3 is TGTGCCAGCAGTTTATTCCCCCAGGGGTCGGGGAGCACTGAAGCTTTCTTT. This codes for CASSLFPQGSGSTEAFF.

The chain employs TRBV7-3 and TRBJ1-1; D is unresolved. The CDR3 is made up of 15 amino acids. Germline V CDR1 and CDR2: SGHTA, FQGTGA. V lost 1 base and J lost 0, with 9 bases in between. The CDR3 reads CASSLSPAMNTEAFF. CDR3 coding DNA: TGTGCCAGCAGCTTAAGTCCAGCCATGAACACTGAAGCTTTCTTT.

Notes on this clonotype: One junction end disagrees with the germline gene, perhaps due to a read error. The J gene is TRBJ1-6, the V gene TRBV7-2, with D tentatively TRBD1 (5 bases). The germline V gene encodes CDR1 SGHTA and CDR2 FQGNSA. The CDR3 loop spans 15 amino acids. CDR3 sequence (DNA): TGTGCCAGCAGCGGACCAGCGGGACTCAAAGGGGAGCAGTACTTT. This codes for CASSGPAGLKGEQYF.

Concerning this clonotype itself: The CDR3 does not end in the conserved phenylalanine or tryptophan, so this is likely a read error. The limits of the CDR3 on the DNA are not certain, so only TCRdb's listed CDR3 is given. The chain has TRBV12-3 or TRBV12-4 and TRBJ2-6; whether TRBD1, the table's D call, matches the DNA was not checked. The CDR3 is 13 residues long, ends included. CDR3 amino acids: CASSRPPEFFFGA.

In its sample, this clonotype was seen many times. The chain couples TRBV6-1 to TRBJ2-4, with 9 bases identical to TRBD2. With 7 bases clipped from V and 3 bases from J, the junction kept 13 bases outside the gene matches. The CDR3 sequence is 17 residues long. CDR1 and CDR2 (germline): MNHNS, SASEGT. The CDR3 DNA reads TGTGCCAGCAAATTTCAGCGCGGGGGGGGGGTCAAAAACATTCAGTACTTC. Amino acid sequence: CASKFQRGGGVKNIQYF.

Turning to this clonotype: One junction end disagrees with the germline gene, perhaps due to a read error. This chain links TRBV27 with TRBJ1-6, with no clear D. This CDR3 region has 14 residues. From germline, CDR1 is MNHEY and CDR2 SMNVEV (reference sequence). The CDR3 DNA reads TGTGCCAGCACGAGGGCCGACTATAATTCACTCCTCCACTTT. Its protein is CASTRADYNSLLHF.

The rearrangement joins TRBV7-3 to TRBJ1-1; TRBD1 agrees at 8 bases. Germline loops: CDR1 SGHTA, CDR2 FQGTGA. CDR3 length: 14 amino acids. V was pared by 5 bases and J by 1 base, with 3 bases of the junction left unmatched. The CDR3 DNA sequence: TGTGCCAGCAGCAAAGGGACAGGGAACACTGAAGCTTTCTTT. Translating gives CASSKGTGNTEAFF.

This chain joins TRBV7-2 and TRBJ2-1; the D gene is possibly TRBD1 (6 bases). The V and J ends lost 2 bases and 1 base respectively, with 18 bases between them. Germline V lookup: CDR1 SGHTA, CDR2 FQGNSA. The length of the CDR3 is 18 residues. The CDR3 nucleotides read TGTGCCAGCAGCTTAACCACCCCAGGGGATGGGTCCTACAATGAGCAGTTCTTC. This codes for CASSLTTPGDGSYNEQFF.

The chain is built from TRBV27 and TRBJ2-1, with 10 bases that match TRBD2. The last part of the DNA fits TRBJ2-7 better; the J call may be wrong. This CDR3 is built from 16 residues. Germline-derived CDR1 and CDR2 are MNHEY and SMNVEV (reference sequence). The CDR3 nucleotides are TGTGCCAGCAGTCCCGGCGGGCTAGCGGGAGCTCTTGAGCAGTACTTC. Its protein product is CASSPGGLAGALEQYF.

This clonotype was seen many times. J is TRBJ1-1 and V is TRBV28; 10 bases map to TRBD1. CDR1 and CDR2 from the germline V gene are MDHEN and SYDVKM. The length of the CDR3 is 14 residues. The V gene end was trimmed by 6 bases and the J gene end by 6 bases; junction bases not matched to a gene: 7. The chain's CDR3 is CASRRGQGISEAFF. Written as DNA, the CDR3 is TGTGCCAGCAGACGGGGACAGGGGATCTCTGAAGCTTTCTTT.

In its sample, this clonotype was seen a few times. V and J are TRBV7-2 and TRBJ2-7; no clear D gene. The CDR3 covers 12 residues. V was cut by 1 base and J by 9 bases, with 10 bases left in between. Germline V CDR1 and CDR2: SGHTA, FQGNSA. The CDR3 DNA sequence: TGTGCCAGCAGCTTAGGAGGTATGGGGCAGTACTTC. The encoded protein is CASSLGGMGQYF.

The CDR3 here is CASSLNYGNEQFF. The CDR3 bases are TGTGCCAGCAGCTTAAATTATGGGAATGAGCAGTTCTTC. The V and J genes are TRBV7-3 and TRBJ2-1; no firm D call. The CDR3 runs 13 residues. The germline V gene encodes CDR1 SGHTA and CDR2 FQGTGA. The V gene lost 1 base and the J gene lost 7 bases, with 8 bases spanning the gap.

The sample holds many counts of this clonotype. The V call is TRBV19, the J call TRBJ2-6, with 9 bases lining up with TRBD2. The CDR3 runs 15 residues. Germline assignment: CDR1 LNHDA and CDR2 SQIVND (reference sequence). Trimming cost V 7 bases and J 4 bases; bases outside gene matches: 5. Written as DNA, the CDR3 is TGTGCCAGTACAGTAGCGGGAGCCGGGGCCAACGTCCTGACTTTC. Translated: CASTVAGAGANVLTF. The whole variable domain, remainder taken from reference TRBV19 and TRBJ2-6, is DGGITQSPKYLFRKEGQNVTLSCEQNLNHDAMYWYRQDPGQGLRLIYYSQIVNDFQKGDIAEGYSVSREKKESFPLTVTSAQKNPTAFYLCASTVAGAGANVLTFGAGSRLTVL.